The 10 T cell receptor beta chains in this list originate from one sample, sequenced in a study of Ad26.COV2.S vaccination and SARS-CoV-2 variants. Regarding treatment: around 19 received Ad26.COV2.S at low or high dose, single or two shots; 5 received placebo; per-sample allocation not given. Day 63 after the first vaccine or placebo injection was the time point for sampling. The assay was immunoSEQ multiplex PCR, and TCRdb's table has in-frame clones only and misses some. Of 450,000 to 550,000 clones listed, roughly 89% are singletons. The sample in question was peripheral blood, obtained in a trial of Ad26.COV2.S vaccine versus placebo. The receptor source for this set is a person aged 18 to 65 who received the Ad26.COV2.S COVID-19 vaccine or a placebo.

This sequence joins TRBV28 and TRBJ2-1; 8 bases fit TRBD2. The V and J ends lost 4 bases and 2 bases, in that order; junction bases with no gene match: 4. The CDR3 is 15 residues long. The germline V gene encodes CDR1 MDHEN and CDR2 SYDVKM. The DNA for the CDR3 is TGTGCCAGCAGTTGGCGGGGGGAAGCCTACAATGAGCAGTTCTTC. It is translated as CASSWRGEAYNEQFF.

V is TRBV28 and J is TRBJ2-7; TRBD1 matches 10 bases. V trimming: 4 bases; J trimming: 7 bases; junction bases outside the gene matches: 10. This CDR3 is 15 amino acids long. Germline CDR1 reads MDHEN; CDR2 reads SYDVKM. CDR3 loop: CASSSPGQGSREQYF. In DNA, the CDR3 is TGTGCCAGCAGTTCTCCGGGACAGGGGTCGAGAGAGCAGTACTTC.

The chain links TRBV28 to TRBJ1-4, with D hard to call. Germline loops: CDR1 MDHEN, CDR2 SYDVKM. The V end lost 2 bases, the J end lost 7 bases, and 11 bases lay between the germline ends. The CDR3 totals 14 residues. CDR3 in amino acids: CASSLRGFLEKLFF. The CDR3, as DNA: TGTGCCAGCAGTTTAAGAGGGTTTCTTGAAAAACTGTTTTTT. Variable domain in full (rest from reference TRBV28 and TRBJ1-4): DVKVTQSSRYLVKRTGEKVFLECVQDMDHENMFWYRQDPGLGLRLIYFSYDVKMKEKGDIPEGYSVSREKKERFSLILESASTNQTSMYLCASSLRGFLEKLFFGSGTQLSVL.

The chain combines TRBV7-8 with TRBJ2-4; D gene unclear. Germline V CDR1 and CDR2: SGHVS, FQNEAQ. CDR3 size: 15 residues. Between the trimmed V and J ends, which lost 5 bases and 0 bases, there was a span of 11 bases. CDR3 DNA sequence: TGTGCCAGCAGCCCAGAGCGCCTAGCCAAAAACATTCAGTACTTC. As protein: CASSPERLAKNIQYF. The full variable domain, in which reference TRBV7-8 and TRBJ2-4 provide the parts outside the CDR3, is GAGVSQSPRYKVAKRGQDVALRCDPISGHVSLFWYQQALGQGPEFLTYFQNEAQLDKSGLPSDRFFAERPEGSVSTLKIQRTQQEDSAVYLCASSPERLAKNIQYFGAGTRLSVL.

The chain has TRBV7-9 and TRBJ1-1; 7 nucleotides match TRBD1. Germline V gene sequence: CDR1 SEHNR, CDR2 FQNEAQ (reference sequence). The trim removed 5 bases at V and 11 bases at J, leaving 8 bases unmatched. The CDR3 has 12 amino acids. The CDR3 region is CASSRRGPTAFF. The CDR3 DNA sequence: TGTGCCAGCAGCCGTAGGGGGCCGACGGCTTTCTTT.

Only a few counts were recorded for this clone. This chain links TRBV30 with TRBJ1-5; tentative D call: TRBD1 (6 bases). The CDR3 length is 14 residues. Trimming pared 4 bases from V and 4 bases from J, leaving 14 bases between. The germline V gene encodes CDR1 GTSNPN and CDR2 SVGIG (reference sequence). CDR3 in DNA: TGTGCCTGGAACAGCGGGACACTTAATCAGCCCCAGCATTTT. Translation gives CAWNSGTLNQPQHF.

This rearrangement joins TRBV4-2 to TRBJ1-5, with D possibly matching TRBD1 (5 bases). This CDR3 is built from 15 residues. CDR1 LGHNA and CDR2 YNFKEQ come from the germline V gene. V lost 1 base and J 2 bases, leaving 9 bases between the germline ends. CDR3 sequence: CASSQAREGNQPQHF. CDR3 coding DNA: TGTGCCAGCAGCCAAGCCAGGGAGGGCAATCAGCCCCAGCATTTT.

The chain uses TRBV6-1 and TRBJ2-3; D gene unclear. Germline CDR1 and CDR2: MNHNS and SASEGT. V was clipped by 3 bases and J by 0 bases, with 10 bases between them. The CDR3 has 15 amino acids. The CDR3 nucleotides are TGTGCCAGCAGTGACAACAGTCTGAGCACAGATACGCAGTATTTT. It encodes CASSDNSLSTDTQYF.

The rearrangement joins TRBV27 to TRBJ1-5, with D uncertain. The germline V gene has CDR1 MNHEY and CDR2 SMNVEV (reference sequence). The germline V and J ends were trimmed by 0 bases and 0 bases, with 9 bases remaining between them. CDR3 length: 16 amino acids. The DNA for the CDR3 is TGTGCCAGCAGTTTATCGGTTGGCAGTAGCAATCAGCCCCAGCATTTT. Protein product: CASSLSVGSSNQPQHF.

The rearrangement joins TRBV5-5 to TRBJ1-2, with D unclear. Trimming pared 4 bases from V and 0 bases from J, leaving 7 bases between. Germline V gene sequence: CDR1 SGHKS, CDR2 YYEKEE (reference sequence). The length of the CDR3 is 13 residues. CDR3: CASSPEANYGYTF. The CDR3 nucleotides are TGTGCCAGCAGCCCGGAGGCTAACTATGGCTACACCTTC.